This T cell receptor beta chain appears in the sequencing data of a study of cytomegalovirus exposure and HLA in healthy donors. Regarding this clone: The target antigen is unknown.

The CDR3 spans 23 residues. The V gene end was trimmed by 4 bases and the J gene end by 1 base; junction bases not matched to a gene: 21. Germline V lookup: CDR1 SGHDN, CDR2 FVKESK. Study-level findings and limits: The tendency of first-cohort TCR clusters to co-occur in the roughly 110 validation repertoires was the finding of a later analysis. Specificity of three CMV-associated chains for CMV antigens was verified in vitro. TCR beta chains numbering more than 150 were designated cytomegalovirus-associated.

Here immunoSEQ multiplex PCR was the method, and the copy in TCRdb shows in-frame clones only, minus some. Of about 170,000 clones listed, roughly 90% are singletons. The sequence was collected from a man aged 18-30 years in good health and CMV-seropositive. Input material: PBMCs. The J gene is TRBJ2-3, the V gene TRBV14, with 15 bases aligning to TRBD2. The CDR3 reads CASSRPGLAGGTELYSGTDTQYF. For the CDR3, the DNA is TGTGCCAGCAGCCGGCCCGGACTAGCGGGAGGGACGGAGCTCTATTCCGGCACAGATACGCAGTATTTT.